The entry that follows covers one TCR beta chain sequence. Its antigen is still unknown. V was cut by 3 bases and J by 5 bases, with 14 bases left in between. The CDR3 consists of 14 residues. Germline lookup yields CDR1 SGHAT and CDR2 FQNNGV. The data were produced by immunoSEQ multiplex PCR, yet TCRdb's version contains in-frame clones alone and is incomplete. The sample yields 80,000 to 90,000 clones, more than 90% seen once. This record belongs to a study of Tregs in tolerant kidney transplant recipients. Study-level results: Few patients were studied, so findings need validation in larger groups. Activated donor B cell expansion appeared to reveal the most relevant donor-specific TCRbeta repertoire.

The specimen sequenced was CD8+ T cells from blood. This chain links TRBV11-2 with TRBJ2-7, with D possibly TRBD1 on 7 matching bases. The TCR was taken from a human donor in good health. The CDR3 is CASSFGGGPDEQYF. For the CDR3, the DNA is TGTGCCAGCAGCTTCGGAGGGGGCCCGGACGAGCAGTACTTC.